This T cell receptor (beta chain) was identified in a study of cytomegalovirus exposure and HLA in healthy donors. Looking at the study overall: Around 85 million unique TCRs from HLA-typed donors were held in an early data release.

Broader study findings: What a later analysis reportedly showed was that an Asian-associated ancestry cluster had fewer N-insertions than the approximately 700-donor mean. The authors judged a highly shared variant cluster likely a sequencing artifact. Investigators reported under 200 TCR beta chains as tied to cytomegalovirus.

This clone was observed a handful of times. The antigen is undetermined. At one boundary the junction diverges from the germline segment, which might be a read error. PCR was performed using 60 Vbeta and 13 Jbeta primers. Assay used: immunoSEQ multiplex PCR; TCRdb lists only in-frame clones, some missing. In the table there are 150,000 to 200,000 clones, roughly four fifths of which are singletons. The CDR3 is 14 amino acids. Germline V gene sequence: CDR1 MNHNS, CDR2 SASEGT. The chain is built from TRBV6-1 and TRBJ1-5, with a weak D call TRBD1 (6 bases). Sequenced: PBMCs. The sequence was collected from a young woman in good health and CMV-seronegative. CDR3: CASSGQAPNQPRHF. The CDR3 DNA reads TGTGCCAGCAGTGGACAGGCGCCCAATCAGCCCCGGCATTTT.